This T cell receptor (beta chain) was captured in a study of T-cell reconstitution after alpha-beta-depleted transplantation in children. Findings and caveats of the study: There were some patients whose high TCRbeta diversity at day 60 came from surviving recipient T cells and thymic progenitors. Reported findings indicate that, about two months after transplant, alpha-beta T cells came from several hundred expanded clones, which were derived from non-depleted graft cells. Once a year had passed after transplant, T-cell counts and diversity came mostly from newly produced T cells.

V lost 5 bases and J 3 bases, leaving 8 bases between the germline ends. The CDR3 length is 12 residues. The germline V gene encodes CDR1 MGHDK and CDR2 SYGVNS. The TCRbeta library incorporated unique molecular identifiers. TCRdb itself ran the PCR reads through MiXCR, one entry per CDR3 protein. The repertoire holds 450,000 to 550,000 distinct CDR3 sequences, with 11% as singletons. The table lists this clonotype with many counts. Its specificity is unknown. The TCR sequence derives from a female patient between 2 and 15 years old who had a stem cell transplant for aplastic anemia, so the T cells may come from the graft donor. J is TRBJ2-7 and V is TRBV25-1, with unresolved D. The sample was PBMCs, mostly from graft donor cells, taken 180 days after TCRalphabeta/CD19-depleted stem cell transplant. The chain's CDR3 is CASSSAFYEQYF. The CDR3 DNA reads as TGTGCCAGCAGTTCTGCGTTCTACGAGCAGTACTTC.